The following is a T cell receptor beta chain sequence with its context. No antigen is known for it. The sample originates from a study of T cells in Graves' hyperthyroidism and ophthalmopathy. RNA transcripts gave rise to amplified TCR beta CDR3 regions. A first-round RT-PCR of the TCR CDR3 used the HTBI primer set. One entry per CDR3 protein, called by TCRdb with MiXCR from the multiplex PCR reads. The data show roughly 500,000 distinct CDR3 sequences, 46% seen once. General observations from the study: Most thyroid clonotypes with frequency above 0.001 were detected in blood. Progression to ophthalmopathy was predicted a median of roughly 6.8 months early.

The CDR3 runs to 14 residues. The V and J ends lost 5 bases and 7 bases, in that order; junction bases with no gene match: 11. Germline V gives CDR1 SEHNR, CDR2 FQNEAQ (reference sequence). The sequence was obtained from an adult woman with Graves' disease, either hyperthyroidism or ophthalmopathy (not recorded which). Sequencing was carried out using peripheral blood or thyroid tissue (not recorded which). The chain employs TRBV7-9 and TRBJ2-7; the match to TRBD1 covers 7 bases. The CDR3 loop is CASSLGTAFGEQYF. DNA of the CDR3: TGTGCCAGCAGCCTTGGGACAGCCTTTGGGGAGCAGTACTTC.